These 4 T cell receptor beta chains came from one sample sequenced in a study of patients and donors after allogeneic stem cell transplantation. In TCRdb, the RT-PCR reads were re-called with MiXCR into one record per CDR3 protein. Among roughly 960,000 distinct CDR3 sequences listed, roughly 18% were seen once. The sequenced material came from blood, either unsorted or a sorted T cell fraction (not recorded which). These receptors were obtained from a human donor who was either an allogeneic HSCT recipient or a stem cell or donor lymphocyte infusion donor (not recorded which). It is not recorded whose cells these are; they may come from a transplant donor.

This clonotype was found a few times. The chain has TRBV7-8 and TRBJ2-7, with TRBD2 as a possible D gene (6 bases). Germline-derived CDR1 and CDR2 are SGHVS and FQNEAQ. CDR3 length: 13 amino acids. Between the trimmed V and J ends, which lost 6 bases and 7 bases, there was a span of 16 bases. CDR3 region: CASRKEGGGEQYF. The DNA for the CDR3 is TGTGCCAGCAGAAAGGAGGGAGGCGGGGAGCAGTACTTC. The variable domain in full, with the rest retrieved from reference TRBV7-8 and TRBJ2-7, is GAGVSQSPRYKVAKRGQDVALRCDPISGHVSLFWYQQALGQGPEFLTYFQNEAQLDKSGLPSDRFFAERPEGSVSTLKIQRTQQEDSAVYLCASRKEGGGEQYFGPGTRLTVT.

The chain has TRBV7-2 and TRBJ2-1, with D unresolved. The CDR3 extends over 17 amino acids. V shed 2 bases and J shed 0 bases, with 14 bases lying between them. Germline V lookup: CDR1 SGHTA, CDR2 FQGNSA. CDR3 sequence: CASSLQATPTSYNEQFF. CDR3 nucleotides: TGTGCCAGCAGCTTACAAGCGACCCCCACCTCCTACAATGAGCAGTTCTTC.

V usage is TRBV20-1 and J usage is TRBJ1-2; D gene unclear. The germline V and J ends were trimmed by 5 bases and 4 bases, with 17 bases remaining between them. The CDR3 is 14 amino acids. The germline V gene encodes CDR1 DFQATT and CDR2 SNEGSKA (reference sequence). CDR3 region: CSARTGRHSYGYTF. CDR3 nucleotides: TGCAGTGCTCGCACGGGCCGCCATTCCTATGGCTACACCTTC.

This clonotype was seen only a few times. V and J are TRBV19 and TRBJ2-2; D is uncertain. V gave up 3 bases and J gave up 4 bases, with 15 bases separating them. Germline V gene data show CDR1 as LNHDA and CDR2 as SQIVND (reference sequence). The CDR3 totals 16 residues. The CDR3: CASSIVGASGTGELFF. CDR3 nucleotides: TGTGCCAGTAGTATTGTTGGCGCCTCGGGCACCGGGGAGCTGTTTTTT.